This TCR beta chain originates from a study of T-cell reconstitution after alpha-beta-depleted transplantation in children. The sample holds a few counts of this clonotype. No antigen is known for it. Unique molecular identifiers tagged the TCRbeta library. TCRdb reprocessed the PCR reads with MiXCR, giving one entry per CDR3 protein. This table holds a few hundred thousand distinct CDR3 sequences, under 15% found once. In germline, CDR1 is GTSNPN, CDR2 SVGIG (reference sequence). V was shortened by 3 bases and J by 3 bases, with 12 bases between the two germline ends. This CDR3 comprises 14 residues. General study results and limits: Several hundred expanded graft clones reportedly supplied alpha-beta T cells about two months after transplant. Fresh T-cell production supplied most of the T-cell counts and diversity seen one year after transplant.

The clonotype was recovered from a male patient aged 10-17 years who had a stem cell transplant for acute myeloid leukemia, so the T cells may come from the graft donor. This chain connects TRBV30 to TRBJ2-1; possibly TRBD2 for D (5 bases). The sample here was PBMCs, mostly from graft donor cells, taken 360 days after TCRalphabeta/CD19-depleted stem cell transplant. CDR3 amino acids: CAWSHLANYNEQFF. The DNA for the CDR3 is TGTGCCTGGAGCCATTTAGCGAACTACAATGAGCAGTTCTTC. The variable domain in full, with the rest retrieved from reference TRBV30 and TRBJ2-1, is SQTIHQWPATLVQPVGSPLSLECTVEGTSNPNLYWYRQAAGRGLQLLFYSVGIGQISSEVPQNLSASRPQDRQFILSSKKLLLSDSGFYLCAWSHLANYNEQFFGPGTRLTVL.